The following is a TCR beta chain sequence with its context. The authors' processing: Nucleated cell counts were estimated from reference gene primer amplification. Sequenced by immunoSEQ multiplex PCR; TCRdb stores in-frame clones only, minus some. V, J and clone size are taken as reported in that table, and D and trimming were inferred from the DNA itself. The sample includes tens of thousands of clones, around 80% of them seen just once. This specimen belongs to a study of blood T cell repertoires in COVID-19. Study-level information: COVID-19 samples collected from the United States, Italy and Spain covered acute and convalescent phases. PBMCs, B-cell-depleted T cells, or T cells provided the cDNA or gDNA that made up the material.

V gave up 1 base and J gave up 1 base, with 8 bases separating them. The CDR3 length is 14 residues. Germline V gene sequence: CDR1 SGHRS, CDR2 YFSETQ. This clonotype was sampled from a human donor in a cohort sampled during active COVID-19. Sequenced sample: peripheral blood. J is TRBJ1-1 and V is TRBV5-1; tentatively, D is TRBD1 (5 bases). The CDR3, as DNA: TGCGCCAGCAGCTTGAGGGGTGGGAACACTGAAGCTTTCTTT. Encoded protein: CASSLRGGNTEAFF. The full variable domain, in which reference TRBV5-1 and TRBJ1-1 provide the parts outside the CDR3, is KAGVTQTPRYLIKTRGQQVTLSCSPISGHRSVSWYQQTPGQGLQFLFEYFSETQRNKGNFPGRFSGRQFSNSRSEMNVSTLELGDSALYLCASSLRGGNTEAFFGQGTRLTVV.